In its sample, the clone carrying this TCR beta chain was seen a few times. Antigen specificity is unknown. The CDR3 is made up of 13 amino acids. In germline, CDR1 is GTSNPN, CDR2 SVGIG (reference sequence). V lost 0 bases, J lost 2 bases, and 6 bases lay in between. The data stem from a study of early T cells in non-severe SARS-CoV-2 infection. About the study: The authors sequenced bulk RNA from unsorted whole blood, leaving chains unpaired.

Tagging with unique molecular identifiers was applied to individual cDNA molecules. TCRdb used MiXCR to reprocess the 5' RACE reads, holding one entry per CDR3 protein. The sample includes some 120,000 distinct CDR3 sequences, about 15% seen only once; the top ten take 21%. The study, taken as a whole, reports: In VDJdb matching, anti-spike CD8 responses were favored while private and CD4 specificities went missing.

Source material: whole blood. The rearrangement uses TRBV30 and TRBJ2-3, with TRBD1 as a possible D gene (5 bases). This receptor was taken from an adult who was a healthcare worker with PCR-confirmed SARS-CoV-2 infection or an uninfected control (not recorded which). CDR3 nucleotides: TGTGCCTGGAGTGTAGGGGACACAGATACGCAGTATTTT. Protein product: CAWSVGDTDTQYF.